The subject of this entry is one TCR beta chain. Its antigen remains unidentified. No clone much larger than this one lies a single base away; base qualities are absent. This sample is part of a study of blood T cell repertoires in COVID-19 (TCRdb year 2020). Concerning the study at large: The collaborator samples originated in the United States, Italy and Spain and spanned the acute and convalescent phases of COVID-19. The prospective study material was composed of cDNA or gDNA derived from T cells, B-cell-depleted T cells, or PBMCs. Deeply sampled blood TCRbeta repertoires from subjects exposed to, actively infected with, or recovered from COVID-19 were included in the dataset. A freely available public database, intended as a resource for researchers studying the immune response to SARS-CoV-2, is where the repertoires were released. The samples were drawn from the first 160 participants of the ongoing ImmuneRACE study and from 950 to 1,500 subjects provided by 6 global collaborators. A de-identified subject ID, COVID-19 status, age in years and sex were almost always included in the sample metadata. Where available, HLA class I and class II types were taken from metadata supplied by the sample provider and were not determined by assay-based typing. Overall study outcomes, separate from this receptor: The amount of clinical and demographic metadata varied by source and participant and was provided uncurated.

The immunoSEQ Assay, a bias-controlled multiplex PCR, was used to amplify TCRbeta CDR3 regions from genomic DNA. The paper's processing steps were these. The number of nucleated cells in each sample was estimated from the amplification of reference gene primers within the assay. Sequence reads were collapsed and filtered to measure the absolute abundance of every unique TCRbeta CDR3 rearrangement. For each sample, productive Simpson clonality was calculated as the square root of Simpson's diversity index across productive rearrangements. As stored in TCRdb, this immuneACCESS dataset retains in-frame rearrangements with V and J assigned. A fraction of the clones does not appear; measured against another copy, unresolved V genes explain less than half of the discrepancy, and the remainder lacks a known reason. V, J and clone size are those of that table, while D and trimming were read from the DNA. This sample is represented by approximately 35,000 clones; about 90% of them were singletons. The ten largest clones add up to roughly 13% of the sample.

From V the trimming removes 5 bases and from J it removes 5 bases, while the gene matches leave 12 bases of the junction unaccounted for. The CDR3 has 16 amino acids, counting the end cysteine and phenylalanine. Only the CDR3 DNA stays, 48 bases, in frame from base 1. From a lookup of the germline V gene, CDR1 and CDR2 are SGHAT and FQNNGV. Collaborating institutions collected whole blood in K2EDTA tubes following their own protocols. Collaborator samples were shipped for TCRbeta analysis as frozen whole blood, isolated PBMCs, or DNA extracted from either sample type. Rearrangement joined TRBV11-2 to TRBJ1-1, with 9 middle bases fitting TRBD1. This receptor was obtained from a man between 60 and 70 years old with active COVID-19. Input material: peripheral blood. The DNA is as follows: TGTGCCAGCAGCCAGCAAGCCCAGACAGGGGGGACTGAAGCTTTCTTT. This gives the protein CASSQQAQTGGTEAFF. With the portions outside the CDR3 filled from the reference TRBV11-2 and TRBJ1-1 genes, the complete variable region becomes EAGVAQSPRYKIIEKRQSVAFWCNPISGHATLYWYQQILGQGPKLLIQFQNNGVVDDSQLPKDRFSAERLKGVDSTLKIQPAKLEDSAVYLCASSQQAQTGGTEAFFGQGTRLTVV.